The 22 T cell receptor beta chains reported below all come from one sample, sequenced in a study of human T cells and chemical hapten exposure. Described time point: healthy volunteer bleed at 6 weeks. Unfractionated whole blood yielded the extracted total RNA. Via MiXCR, TCRdb re-called the RACE reads, giving one row per CDR3 protein. The repertoire holds under 45,000 distinct CDR3 sequences, with roughly 5% as singletons. Sequencing was done on a sample of whole blood. The origin of the receptors is a human donor in good health. Some clones in this sample may be carry-over from other donors' samples.

The rearrangement uses TRBV30 and TRBJ1-2; the match to TRBD1 covers 8 bases. The germline V gene has CDR1 GTSNPN and CDR2 SVGIG (reference sequence). This CDR3 comprises 17 residues. J gave up 4 bases and V 3 bases, and 16 bases lay outside the gene matches. DNA for the CDR3: TGTGCCTGGAGAGACCGGGACAGGCCCTTAAGTGGCTATGGCTACACCTTC. This encodes CAWRDRDRPLSGYGYTF.

This clonotype was counted only a few times. This sequence joins TRBV2 and TRBJ1-3; possible D gene TRBD1, 5 bases. There are 14 residues in the CDR3. V was trimmed by 4 bases and J by 0 bases, leaving 7 bases between them. Germline V lookup: CDR1 SNHLY, CDR2 FYNNEI. The CDR3 nucleotides are TGTGCCAGCAGTGCGGGACTCTCTGGAAACACCATATATTTT. Its protein is CASSAGLSGNTIYF.

This clonotype was picked up a small number of times. The chain recombines TRBV4-1 with TRBJ2-5, with 14 bases matching TRBD2. This CDR3 is 17 amino acids long. J was trimmed by 4 bases and V by 2 bases; bases with no gene match: 6. Germline V gene sequence: CDR1 MGHRA, CDR2 YSYEKL. CDR3 residues: CASSQRLAGGPRETQYF. The CDR3 DNA sequence: TGCGCCAGCAGCCAAAGACTAGCGGGAGGGCCGAGAGAGACCCAGTACTTC.

Many counts were recorded for this clonotype. The chain couples TRBV7-2 to TRBJ1-6, with a tentative D call TRBD1 (6 bases). CDR1 SGHTA and CDR2 FQGNSA come from the germline V gene. Trimming took off 3 bases at V and 7 bases at J, with 10 bases between the two ends. The CDR3 is 14 amino acids. The CDR3 loop reads CASSFGQHNSPLHF. The CDR3 DNA reads as TGTGCCAGCAGCTTTGGACAGCACAATTCACCCCTCCACTTT.

This clonotype has ten or more counts. J is TRBJ1-1 and V is TRBV20-1; 8 nucleotides agree with TRBD1. The germline gives CDR1 DFQATT, CDR2 SNEGSKA (reference sequence). This CDR3 is built from 17 residues. V dropped 0 bases and J dropped 0; count of bases not matched to a gene: 9. The CDR3 spells CSAREGRGRGVNTEAFF. The CDR3 DNA reads TGCAGTGCTAGAGAGGGCAGGGGGCGCGGGGTGAACACTGAAGCTTTCTTT.

This clonotype has a count of ten or more. The gene calls are TRBV6-5 and TRBJ1-1; the D is unclear. The V gene lost 8 bases and the J gene lost 0 bases, with 7 bases spanning the gap. The CDR3 loop spans 12 amino acids. Germline assignment: CDR1 MNHEY and CDR2 SVGAGI. The CDR3 nucleotides are TGTGCCAGCTCTGGGGTGAACACTGAAGCTTTCTTT. Protein: CASSGVNTEAFF.

This clonotype has more than one count but fewer than ten. The rearrangement links TRBV2 to TRBJ1-6; 7 bases are a match to TRBD1. The V gene's germline CDR1 is SNHLY and CDR2 FYNNEI. The V gene end was trimmed by 5 bases and the J gene end by 3 bases; junction bases not matched to a gene: 4. This CDR3 is built from 15 residues. CDR3 protein: CASSSRQGYNSPLHF. Here the CDR3 DNA reads TGTGCCAGCAGTTCCCGACAGGGCTATAATTCACCCCTCCACTTT.

This clonotype was detected ten times or more. The chain employs TRBV3-1 and TRBJ2-3; D gene unclear. CDR1 is LGHDT and CDR2 is YNNKEL in the germline V gene (reference sequence). The germline V and J ends were trimmed by 0 bases and 4 bases, with 5 bases remaining between them. This CDR3 region has 13 residues. CDR3: CASSQDSPDTQYF. CDR3 coding DNA: TGTGCCAGCAGCCAAGATTCGCCAGATACGCAGTATTTT.

The DNA of the CDR3 is TGTGCCAGCAGTCGAAAAGTGAGGGGGCCTACTGAAGCTTTCTTT. It encodes CASSRKVRGPTEAFF. The chain recombines TRBV14 with TRBJ1-1, with TRBD1 matching over 7 bases. CDR1 SGHDN and CDR2 FVKESK come from the germline V gene. V shed 6 bases and J 5 bases; nucleotides not matched to a gene: 12. This CDR3 contains 15 residues.

This clonotype was recorded at least ten times. The chain recombines TRBV5-1 with TRBJ2-5; maybe TRBD2 (7 bases). The CDR3 extends over 16 amino acids. Germline lookup yields CDR1 SGHRS and CDR2 YFSETQ. V was pared by 3 bases and J by 1 base, with 16 bases between. The CDR3: CASSSFGGAPQETQYF. The CDR3 region has the DNA TGCGCCAGCAGCTCTTTTGGGGGGGCCCCCCAAGAGACCCAGTACTTC.

The gene calls are TRBV29-1 and TRBJ1-2, with D possibly TRBD1 on 5 matching bases. V gave up 4 bases and J gave up 4 bases, with 10 bases separating them. This CDR3 region has 12 residues. Germline assignment: CDR1 SQVTM and CDR2 ANQGSEA. The CDR3 sequence: CSVGDWSYGYTF. The CDR3 nucleotides are TGCAGCGTTGGGGACTGGTCCTATGGCTACACCTTC.

This clonotype was counted many times. This CDR3 is CASSSTSPGELFF. Written as DNA, the CDR3 is TGTGCCAGCAGTTCCACAAGTCCCGGGGAGCTGTTTTTT. J is TRBJ2-2 and V is TRBV7-2; D gene unclear. V was trimmed by 6 bases and J by 6 bases, leaving 11 bases between them. The CDR3 has 13 residues. Germline CDR1 SGHTA, CDR2 FQGNSA.

The V call is TRBV27, the J call TRBJ1-2; D unclear. V lost 3 bases and J lost 6, with 8 bases in between. There are 12 residues in the CDR3. CDR1 and CDR2 from the germline V gene are MNHEY and SMNVEV (reference sequence). This CDR3 is CASSFAGNGYTF. The CDR3 DNA sequence: TGTGCCAGCAGTTTTGCGGGGAATGGCTACACCTTC.

This clonotype occurred a few times. The V call is TRBV20-1, the J call TRBJ2-7, with 12 nucleotides matching TRBD2. CDR1 DFQATT and CDR2 SNEGSKA come from the germline V gene (reference sequence). The CDR3 totals 19 residues. V gave up 1 base and J gave up 1 base; unmatched junction bases: 14. CDR3 sequence reads: CSARGTSGRPPGWSYEQYF. Here the CDR3 DNA reads TGCAGTGCTAGAGGAACTAGCGGGAGGCCGCCGGGATGGTCCTACGAGCAGTACTTC.

This clonotype was counted at least ten times. This rearrangement joins TRBV27 to TRBJ2-6; 7 bases agree with TRBD1. CDR3 size: 16 residues. J lost 0 bases, V lost 7 bases, and 6 bases had no gene match. CDR1 MNHEY and CDR2 SMNVEV come from the germline V gene (reference sequence). The CDR3 loop reads CASTRDSLSGANVLTF. CDR3 bases: TGTGCCAGCACAAGGGACAGCCTCTCTGGGGCCAACGTCCTGACTTTC.

At least ten counts were recorded for this clonotype. CDR3 in amino acids: CASSLSGIWGAGNTIYF. The CDR3 coding sequence is TGTGCCAGCAGTTTATCAGGAATATGGGGAGCTGGAAACACCATATATTTT. The gene calls are TRBV12-3 or TRBV12-4 and TRBJ1-3; D not certain. Trimming removed 2 bases at V and 2 bases at J, with 16 bases between. The length of the CDR3 is 17 residues.

This clonotype was observed at least ten times. The chain has TRBV7-2 and TRBJ2-5; the D gene is possibly TRBD1 (6 bases). CDR3 length: 14 residues. The V end was cut by 1 base, the J end by 4 bases, with 10 bases between. CDR1 and CDR2 from the germline V gene are SGHTA and FQGNSA. The CDR3 bases are TGTGCCAGCAGCTTAGGCAGGGGTTTAGAGACCCAGTACTTC. Translation: CASSLGRGLETQYF.

The CDR3 coding sequence is TGTGCCAGCAGCTCCGACCCCCCCGAACTAGGTATCGGGGAGCTGTTTTTT. It yields the protein CASSSDPPELGIGELFF. V is TRBV7-2 and J is TRBJ2-2, with D maybe TRBD2 (5 bases). CDR1 and CDR2 (germline): SGHTA, FQGNSA. Trimming removed 4 bases at V and 7 bases at J, with 22 bases between. CDR3 length: 17 residues. The full variable domain, with the rest looked up from reference TRBV7-2 and TRBJ2-2, is GAGVSQSPSNKVTEKGKDVELRCDPISGHTALYWYRQSLGQGLEFLIYFQGNSAPDKSGLPSDRFSAERTGGSVSTLTIQRTQQEDSAVYLCASSSDPPELGIGELFFGEGSRLTVL.

In its sample, this clonotype was seen many times. The chain employs TRBV6-5 and TRBJ1-2; 8 nucleotides line up with TRBD1. Germline V gene sequence: CDR1 MNHEY, CDR2 SVGAGI. Germline trimming cut 6 bases from V and 4 bases from J; bases unmatched to any gene: 4. The CDR3 consists of 13 residues. In DNA form, the CDR3 reads TGTGCCAGCAGCAGGGGGCACGTCTATGGCTACACCTTC. As protein: CASSRGHVYGYTF.

This clonotype was observed at least ten times. J is TRBJ1-5 and V is TRBV10-3, with D uncertain. V lost 6 bases and J 7 bases, leaving 22 bases between the germline ends. The germline CDR1 and CDR2 sequences are ENHRY and SYGVKD. The CDR3 has 16 residues. The CDR3 nucleotides read TGTGCCATCAGCGAGATACCGACGGCCTTGGGGCAGCCCCAGCATTTT. It encodes CAISEIPTALGQPQHF.

This clonotype has at least ten counts. The chain links TRBV6-1 to TRBJ2-2, with D possibly being TRBD1 (5 bases). The V and J ends lost 7 bases and 2 bases respectively, with 11 bases between them. The CDR3 sequence is 14 residues long. Germline V CDR1 and CDR2: MNHNS, SASEGT. The CDR3 DNA reads TGTGCCAGCACCCAAGACAGAAACACCGGGGAGCTGTTTTTT. Protein sequence: CASTQDRNTGELFF.

This clonotype was seen only a few times. This chain uses TRBV12-3 or TRBV12-4 with TRBJ2-3, with 9 bases that match TRBD1. The ends lost 5 bases at V and 2 bases at J; junction bases unmatched: 5. The CDR3 runs 15 residues. CDR3 sequence reads: CASSPTGGYTDTQYF. CDR3 coding DNA: TGTGCCAGCAGTCCGACAGGGGGTTACACAGATACGCAGTATTTT.